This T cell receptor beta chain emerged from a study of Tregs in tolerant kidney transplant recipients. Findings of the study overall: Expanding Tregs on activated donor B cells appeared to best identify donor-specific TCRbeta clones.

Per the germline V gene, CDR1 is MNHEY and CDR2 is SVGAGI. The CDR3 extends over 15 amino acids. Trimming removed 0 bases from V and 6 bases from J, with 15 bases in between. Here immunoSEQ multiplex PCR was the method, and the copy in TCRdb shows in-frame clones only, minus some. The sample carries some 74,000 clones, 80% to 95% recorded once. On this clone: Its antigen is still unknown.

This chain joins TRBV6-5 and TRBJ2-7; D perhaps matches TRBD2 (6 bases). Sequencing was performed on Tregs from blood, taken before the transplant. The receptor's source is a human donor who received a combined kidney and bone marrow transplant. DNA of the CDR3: TGTGCCAGCAGTTACTCCGGGGGACGGGGTGGCGAGCAGTACTTC. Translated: CASSYSGGRGGEQYF.